The 26 T cell receptor beta chains reported below all come from one sample, sequenced in a study of blood T cell repertoires in COVID-19. Measured with immunoSEQ multiplex PCR; TCRdb has only the in-frame clones, and not every one. The data show 95,000 to 130,000 clones, around four fifths seen once. The sequenced sample was peripheral blood. The receptor set was obtained from a man aged 25 to 40 with acute or convalescent COVID-19.

A remark on this clone: At the DNA level, this CDR3 is encoded by other sequences in the same sample as well. The chain is built from TRBV5-1 and TRBJ1-1, with D maybe TRBD1 (6 bases). V lost 5 bases to trimming and J lost 3 bases, with 11 bases between them. This CDR3 is 13 amino acids long. Germline CDR1 SGHRS, CDR2 YFSETQ. The CDR3 DNA reads as TGCGCCAGCAGTCTACAGGGTGACACTGAAGCTTTCTTT. Translating gives CASSLQGDTEAFF.

The chain has TRBV28 and TRBJ1-1; D is unclear. This CDR3 comprises 13 residues. The V end lost 6 bases, the J end lost 3 bases, and 11 bases lay between the germline ends. Germline CDR1 MDHEN, CDR2 SYDVKM. CDR3 sequence: CASSLGRDTEAFF. The CDR3 coding sequence is TGTGCCAGCAGCCTTGGGAGGGACACTGAAGCTTTCTTT. The variable domain in full, with the rest retrieved from reference TRBV28 and TRBJ1-1, is DVKVTQSSRYLVKRTGEKVFLECVQDMDHENMFWYRQDPGLGLRLIYFSYDVKMKEKGDIPEGYSVSREKKERFSLILESASTNQTSMYLCASSLGRDTEAFFGQGTRLTVV.

The chain is built from TRBV19 and TRBJ2-3; 9 nucleotides match TRBD2. The ends lost 0 bases at V and 1 base at J; junction bases unmatched: 2. This CDR3 is built from 16 residues. Germline CDR1 reads LNHDA; CDR2 reads SQIVND (reference sequence). CDR3 protein: CASSIEVAGGTDTQYF. The CDR3 coding sequence is TGTGCCAGTAGTATAGAAGTAGCGGGGGGCACAGATACGCAGTATTTT. The whole variable domain, filled in from reference TRBV19 and TRBJ2-3, reads DGGITQSPKYLFRKEGQNVTLSCEQNLNHDAMYWYRQDPGQGLRLIYYSQIVNDFQKGDIAEGYSVSREKKESFPLTVTSAQKNPTAFYLCASSIEVAGGTDTQYFGPGTRLTVL.

This chain links TRBV2 with TRBJ1-1, with D maybe TRBD1 (6 bases). Trimming stripped 6 bases from V and 7 bases from J, with 12 bases between. The length of the CDR3 is 12 residues. In germline, CDR1 is SNHLY, CDR2 FYNNEI. CDR3 protein: CASSATGIEAFF. The CDR3 DNA follows: TGTGCCAGCAGCGCAACAGGGATTGAAGCTTTCTTT.

The chain employs TRBV20-1 and TRBJ1-2, with TRBD1 as a possible D gene (5 bases). From germline, CDR1 is DFQATT and CDR2 SNEGSKA (reference sequence). The CDR3 length is 14 residues. Trimming pared 3 bases from V and 0 bases from J, leaving 11 bases between. CDR3 residues: CSASGSGTNYGYTF. The CDR3, as DNA: TGCAGTGCTAGTGGGTCAGGGACTAACTATGGCTACACCTTC.

This clone showed up just a few times. J is TRBJ1-1 and V is TRBV5-1, with 9 positions matching TRBD1. This CDR3 contains 16 residues. Germline CDR1 and CDR2: SGHRS and YFSETQ. V trimming: 0 bases; J trimming: 1 base; junction bases outside the gene matches: 4. CDR3 sequence (DNA): TGCGCCAGCAGCTTGGTATGGGACAGGGAGAACACTGAAGCTTTCTTT. This encodes CASSLVWDRENTEAFF.

The chain links TRBV6-4 to TRBJ1-1; tentatively, D is TRBD1 (5 bases). This CDR3 has 14 residues. CDR1 is MRHNA, CDR2 SNTAGT, per germline. Trimming shortened V by 7 bases and J by 10 bases, and 22 bases separated the two germline ends. CDR3: CASTPNPGQSGAFF. CDR3 bases: TGTGCCAGCACCCCAAACCCAGGGCAATCTGGAGCTTTCTTT.

In nucleotides, the CDR3 is TGTGCCACCAGCAGAGACAGGGGGGAGACCCAGTACTTC. Protein: CATSRDRGETQYF. The V call is TRBV15, the J call TRBJ2-5; 7 bases align to TRBD1. Germline values: CDR1 LNHNV, CDR2 YYDKDF (reference sequence). The length of the CDR3 is 13 residues. V was pared by 0 bases and J by 5 bases, with 0 bases of the junction left unmatched.

The chain recombines TRBV30 with TRBJ2-3; no clear D. The germline CDR1 and CDR2 sequences are GTSNPN and SVGIG (reference sequence). V lost 0 bases, J lost 3 bases, and 7 bases lay in between. This CDR3 is built from 13 residues. CDR3: CAWSVAATDTQYF. The CDR3 DNA sequence: TGTGCCTGGAGTGTTGCCGCGACAGATACGCAGTATTTT. Together with reference TRBV30 and TRBJ2-3, the CDR3 gives the full variable domain: SQTIHQWPATLVQPVGSPLSLECTVEGTSNPNLYWYRQAAGRGLQLLFYSVGIGQISSEVPQNLSASRPQDRQFILSSKKLLLSDSGFYLCAWSVAATDTQYFGPGTRLTVL.

The chain links TRBV2 to TRBJ1-2, with D maybe TRBD1 (5 bases). V lost 8 bases, J lost 4 bases, and 26 bases lay in between. CDR1 is SNHLY, CDR2 FYNNEI, per germline. The CDR3 contains 17 residues. The CDR3 loop reads CASRTGWGGRTSYGYTF. The CDR3 DNA sequence: TGTGCCAGCCGAACTGGTTGGGGGGGAAGGACCTCCTATGGCTACACCTTC.

The V gene is TRBV29-1, the J gene TRBJ1-1; D unresolved. The CDR3 is made up of 11 amino acids. Germline lookup yields CDR1 SQVTM and CDR2 ANQGSEA. With 4 bases removed from V and 7 bases from J, the gap between germline ends came to 10 bases. The CDR3 DNA reads as TGCAGCGTTGTCATCGGTCGTGAAGCTTTCTTT. Its protein is CSVVIGREAFF.

The chain carries TRBV5-8 and TRBJ1-4; TRBD1 might be the D (5 bases). Germline CDR1 SGHTS, CDR2 YDEGEE. Trimming stripped 4 bases from V and 5 bases from J, with 9 bases between. The CDR3 has 13 amino acids. CDR3 sequence (DNA): TGTGCCAGCAGCAGGGCAGGGAATGAAAAACTGTTTTTT. Translation gives CASSRAGNEKLFF.

The chain employs TRBV6-5 and TRBJ1-6; D is perhaps TRBD1 (5 bases). Germline lookup yields CDR1 MNHEY and CDR2 SVGAGI. The germline V and J ends were trimmed by 6 bases and 9 bases, with 18 bases remaining between them. CDR3 length: 15 residues. This CDR3 reads CASSPEMWGVSPLHF. In nucleotides, the CDR3 is TGTGCCAGCAGCCCAGAAATGTGGGGGGTTTCACCCCTCCACTTT.

The chain recombines TRBV19 with TRBJ1-1; tentatively, D is TRBD1 (5 bases). Per germline, CDR1 LNHDA and CDR2 SQIVND (reference sequence). The CDR3 spans 14 residues. The V and J ends lost 3 bases and 1 base respectively, with 9 bases between them. This CDR3 is CASSMNGANTEAFF. The CDR3 DNA reads as TGTGCCAGTAGTATGAATGGGGCGAACACTGAAGCTTTCTTT.

The rearrangement uses TRBV30 and TRBJ2-7, with no clear D. The CDR3 is 13 residues long. CDR1 and CDR2 from the germline V gene are GTSNPN and SVGIG (reference sequence). V lost 1 base and J lost 2, with 9 bases in between. The CDR3 bases are TGTGCCTGGAGTGCGTCCGTCCCCTACGAGCAGTACTTC. It is translated as CAWSASVPYEQYF.

This chain joins TRBV29-1 and TRBJ2-1; 12 bases fit TRBD2. There are 14 residues in the CDR3. Germline V gene lookup returns CDR1 SQVTM and CDR2 ANQGSEA. Losses at the gene ends were 6 bases for V and 6 bases for J; bases not matched to a gene: 6. Here the CDR3 reads CSVVGTSGRNEQFF. Here the CDR3 DNA reads TGCAGCGTAGTAGGGACTAGCGGGCGCAATGAGCAGTTCTTC.

The chain combines TRBV7-2 with TRBJ1-1; D remains ambiguous. The germline V gene encodes CDR1 SGHTA and CDR2 FQGNSA. There are 16 residues in the CDR3. Deletions cut 5 bases from V and 1 base from J, with 17 bases between. Written as DNA, the CDR3 is TGTGCCAGCAGCCGTGGGCTTGGGGAGTCGAACACTGAAGCTTTCTTT. Its translation: CASSRGLGESNTEAFF.

The rearrangement links TRBV29-1 to TRBJ2-1; 8 positions match TRBD2. With 4 bases clipped from V and 9 bases from J, the junction kept 8 bases outside the gene matches. Germline V gene sequence: CDR1 SQVTM, CDR2 ANQGSEA. The CDR3 runs to 13 residues. CDR3 sequence (DNA): TGCAGCGTTGTTGCGGGAGGTTTGATTGAGCAGTTCTTC. Translating it yields CSVVAGGLIEQFF.

J is TRBJ1-6 and V is TRBV5-4; D may be TRBD1 (6 bases). There are 16 residues in the CDR3. Trimming cost V 4 bases and J 9 bases, with 20 bases left between them. CDR1 SGHNT and CDR2 YYREEE come from the germline V gene (reference sequence). CDR3 DNA sequence: TGTGCCAGCAGCGCCCACACGCGGGGGGCAAGTTCACCCCTCCACTTT. The encoded protein is CASSAHTRGASSPLHF.

In the case of this clone: Its ends do not fully match the called genes, so a read error is possible. The rearrangement links TRBV7-2 to TRBJ2-1; TRBD2 agrees at 7 bases. Germline assignment: CDR1 SGHTA and CDR2 FQGNSA. The CDR3 spans 15 residues. Here the CDR3 DNA reads TGTGCCAGCAGCTTATCGGGGGGAGGTCACAATGAACAGTTCTTC. This encodes CASSLSGGGHNEQFF. The full variable domain, rest sourced from reference TRBV7-2 and TRBJ2-1, is GAGVSQSPSNKVTEKGKDVELRCDPISGHTALYWYRQSLGQGLEFLIYFQGNSAPDKSGLPSDRFSAERTGGSVSTLTIQRTQQEDSAVYLCASSLSGGGHNEQFFGPGTRLTVL.

The CDR3 sequence is CASRLQGAQAGELFF. In nucleotides, the CDR3 is TGTGCCAGCAGGTTACAGGGGGCGCAGGCCGGGGAGCTGTTTTTT. The chain combines TRBV6-5 with TRBJ2-2; 9 bases map to TRBD1. This CDR3 has 15 amino acids. V lost 6 bases and J lost 6; bases outside the gene matches: 8. The germline V gene has CDR1 MNHEY and CDR2 SVGAGI.

V is TRBV2 and J is TRBJ2-7; 7 bases line up with TRBD1. CDR1 is SNHLY, CDR2 FYNNEI, per germline. With 7 bases clipped from V and 7 bases from J, the junction kept 13 bases outside the gene matches. CDR3 size: 14 residues. The DNA for the CDR3 is TGTGCCAGCAACTCCGCCCCGGACAGGCGTGAGCAGTACGTC. This sequence encodes CASNSAPDRREQYV.

The chain employs TRBV19 and TRBJ1-1; TRBD1 matches at 8 bases. The CDR3 sequence is 14 residues long. The V gene's germline CDR1 is LNHDA and CDR2 SQIVND (reference sequence). V was clipped by 7 bases and J by 6 bases; unmatched bases: 10. DNA for the CDR3: TGTGCCAGTACCCAGGGACAGGCTGTCTCTGAAGCTTTCTTT. Encoded protein: CASTQGQAVSEAFF.

The count of this clone is one. V gene TRBV15 combines with J gene TRBJ1-5; 8 positions agree with TRBD1. The CDR3 is made up of 15 amino acids. Trimming cost V 3 bases and J 6 bases; bases outside gene matches: 7. Germline V gene lookup returns CDR1 LNHNV and CDR2 YYDKDF (reference sequence). CDR3 coding DNA: TGTGCCACCAGCAGGGTGACAGGGGCCGGTCAGCCCCAGCATTTT. It is translated as CATSRVTGAGQPQHF.

This chain uses TRBV10-3 with TRBJ1-1; possibly TRBD1 for D (5 bases). The CDR3 loop spans 12 amino acids. CDR1 is ENHRY and CDR2 is SYGVKD in the germline V gene. The ends were cut back, 6 bases at V and 3 bases at J, with 8 bases in the middle. The chain's CDR3 is CAIRQVDTEAFF. Here the CDR3 DNA reads TGTGCCATCAGACAGGTTGACACTGAAGCTTTCTTT.

The V and J genes are TRBV4-3 and TRBJ2-3; 13 nucleotides match TRBD2. The length of the CDR3 is 16 residues. V gave up 4 bases and J gave up 7 bases; unmatched junction bases: 8. Germline CDR1 and CDR2: LGHNA and YSLEER. CDR3 nucleotide sequence: TGCGCCAGCAGCCTCCAACTAGCGGGAGGGACTAATACGCAGTATTTT. This codes for CASSLQLAGGTNTQYF.